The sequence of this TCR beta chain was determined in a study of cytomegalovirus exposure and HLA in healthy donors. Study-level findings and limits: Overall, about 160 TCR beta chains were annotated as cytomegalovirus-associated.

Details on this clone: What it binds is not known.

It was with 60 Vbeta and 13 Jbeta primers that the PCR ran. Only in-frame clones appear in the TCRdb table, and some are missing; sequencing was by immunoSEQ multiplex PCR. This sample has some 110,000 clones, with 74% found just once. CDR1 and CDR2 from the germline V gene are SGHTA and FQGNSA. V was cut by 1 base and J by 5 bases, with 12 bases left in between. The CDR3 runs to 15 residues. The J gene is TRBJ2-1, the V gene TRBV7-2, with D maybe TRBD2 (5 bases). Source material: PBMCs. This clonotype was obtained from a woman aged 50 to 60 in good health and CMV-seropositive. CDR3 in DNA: TGTGCCAGCAGCTTAGGGGTGGGAGCAAACAATGAGCAGTTCTTC. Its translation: CASSLGVGANNEQFF.